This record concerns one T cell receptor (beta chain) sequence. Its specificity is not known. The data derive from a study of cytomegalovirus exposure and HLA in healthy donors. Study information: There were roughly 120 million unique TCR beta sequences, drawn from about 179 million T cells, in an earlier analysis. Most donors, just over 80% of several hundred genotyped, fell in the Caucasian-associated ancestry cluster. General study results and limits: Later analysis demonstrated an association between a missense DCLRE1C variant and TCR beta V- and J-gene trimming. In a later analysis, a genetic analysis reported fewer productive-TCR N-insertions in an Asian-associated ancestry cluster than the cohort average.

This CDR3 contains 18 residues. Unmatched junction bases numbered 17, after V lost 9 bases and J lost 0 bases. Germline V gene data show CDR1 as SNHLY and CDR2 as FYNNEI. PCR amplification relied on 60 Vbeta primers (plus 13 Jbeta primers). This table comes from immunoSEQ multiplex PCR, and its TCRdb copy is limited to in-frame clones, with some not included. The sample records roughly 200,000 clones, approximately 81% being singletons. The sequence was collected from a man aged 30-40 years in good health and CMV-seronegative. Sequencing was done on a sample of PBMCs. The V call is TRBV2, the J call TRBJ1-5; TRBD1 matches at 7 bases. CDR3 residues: CASRSLSTGRGSNQPQHF. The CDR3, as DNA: TGTGCCAGTAGATCACTCTCGACAGGGCGAGGTAGCAATCAGCCCCAGCATTTT.